This T cell receptor (beta chain) was profiled in a study of vaccination effects on CD4 cells after COVID-19. Study conclusions and caveats: The study had few convalescent patients and no early post-infection timepoints.

Before sequencing took place, the ViraFEST assay used viral peptide pools to expand antigen-specific CD4+ T cells. Following 10 days of culture, CD4+ T cells were isolated. Participants were given two doses of BNT162b2 or mRNA-1273 vaccine. Neither prior SARS-CoV-2 infection nor positive nucleocapsid antibodies were present in the vaccine recipients. It was with about 9.3 IU/ml IL-2 and around 10 ug/ml peptides that 1.5 million to 2.5 million PBMC per well were cultured. Using immunoSEQ multiplex PCR, the repertoire was profiled, and TCRdb retains in-frame clones only, with some absent. The sample yields tens of thousands of clones, around 73% seen once. As to this clone: Its antigen is currently unknown.

Here the sequenced sample was CD4+ T cells from PBMCs cultured with HCoV-229E spike peptides, taken after COVID-19 vaccination. The TCR sequence derives from a human donor who received a COVID-19 vaccine.

The DNA of the CDR3 is TGTGCCAGCAGCGAGCAAAACATTCAGTACTTC. Residues: CASSEQNIQYF. The rearrangement uses TRBV7-9 and TRBJ2-4; D is unresolved. With 5 bases removed from V and 5 bases from J, the gap between germline ends came to 4 bases. The germline V gene encodes CDR1 SEHNR and CDR2 FQNEAQ (reference sequence). The CDR3 consists of 11 residues.